This T cell receptor (beta chain) comes out of a study of shared clonotypes between healthy human individuals. Sequenced by immunoSEQ multiplex PCR; TCRdb stores in-frame clones only, minus some. The table has about 2.1 million clones, approximately 94% seen once; the top ten hold more than 1.5%. The study, taken as a whole, reports: The study found lower generation probabilities in non-shared clonotypes than in those shared by all four donors.

On this clone itself: Its antigen is undetermined.

CD45RO-negative CD8 cells positively selected for CCR7 made up the naive population, which excluded terminally differentiated effector memory CD45RA+ cells. The source of this sequence is a man aged 18 to 30 in good health. Some clones in this sample may be carry-over from other donors' samples. The sample comprised naive CD8+ T cells from PBMCs.

The CDR3 DNA reads as TGTGCCAGCACCCCATACAAGATCACAGATACGCAGTATTTT. It codes for CASTPYKITDTQYF. This chain connects TRBV6-6 to TRBJ2-3; no clear D. Germline V gene sequence: CDR1 MNHNY, CDR2 SVGAGI (reference sequence). V was trimmed by 7 bases and J by 2 bases, leaving 13 bases between them. The CDR3 loop spans 14 amino acids.